The TCR beta chain described here comes from a study of shared clonotypes between healthy human individuals. General study findings and limits: Estimated richness values were generally larger in naive subsets than in memory subsets. Large depth notwithstanding, sorted-subset sequencing proved incomplete by rarefaction.

Cells designated naive CD8 were CD45RO-negative and were positively selected for CCR7, with terminally differentiated effector memory CD45RA+ cells excluded. Recent vaccinations or acute infections were absent in the healthy HIV-negative adult donors. The sample holds one count of this clone. The antigen is not known. The CDR3 is 16 amino acids. CDR1 is MDHEN and CDR2 is SYDVKM in the germline V gene. With 2 bases clipped from V and 3 bases from J, the junction kept 6 bases outside the gene matches. TCRdb keeps only in-frame clones here, not all; method: immunoSEQ multiplex PCR. The sample has around 640,000 clones; around 96% are singletons.

Sequenced: naive CD8+ T cells sorted from blood. The receptor was isolated from a woman under 40 in good health. The J gene is TRBJ2-7, the V gene TRBV28, with 11 bases lining up with TRBD2. The CDR3 bases are TGTGCCAGCAGTTTACTCGGACTAGCGGGCAACTACGAGCAGTACTTC. It specifies CASSLLGLAGNYEQYF.